Presented here are 24 T cell receptor beta chains from one specimen sequenced in a study of T cell responses to AZD1222 COVID-19 vaccine. The protocol was immunoSEQ multiplex PCR, while the TCRdb copy is restricted to in-frame clones and leaves out a portion. The table has 130,000 to 150,000 clones, about 92% seen once; the top ten hold roughly 1.5%. Sequencing used peripheral blood, obtained 28 days after the second AZD1222 dose. The receptor source for this set is an adult who received the AZD1222 COVID-19 vaccine.

The rearrangement joins TRBV4-3 to TRBJ1-6; D is ambiguous. V was shortened by 1 base and J by 12 bases, with 16 bases between the two germline ends. The V gene's germline CDR1 is LGHNA and CDR2 YSLEER. This CDR3 contains 15 residues. The CDR3 region is CASSQGPALIVPLHF. CDR3 bases: TGCGCCAGCAGCCAAGGTCCAGCGCTAATCGTACCCCTCCACTTT.

The V call is TRBV2, the J call TRBJ1-6, with TRBD1 matching 8 bases. Looked up from germline, CDR1 is SNHLY and CDR2 is FYNNEI. CDR3 size: 13 residues. The ends lost 7 bases at V and 9 bases at J; junction bases unmatched: 5. The CDR3 loop reads CASTDRVGSPLHF. For the CDR3, the DNA is TGTGCCAGCACGGACAGGGTCGGTTCACCCCTCCACTTT.

The rearrangement uses TRBV11-1 and TRBJ2-3; tentative D call: TRBD2 (5 bases). Germline lookup yields CDR1 SGHAT and CDR2 FQDESV (reference sequence). The CDR3 spans 16 residues. The V end lost 1 base, the J end lost 4 bases, and 15 bases lay between the germline ends. The CDR3 here is CASSLVGGSRADTQYF. The CDR3 DNA reads as TGTGCCAGCAGCTTAGTTGGTGGGAGCCGTGCAGATACGCAGTATTTT.

The gene calls are TRBV4-2 and TRBJ1-4; no definite D call. V was pared by 1 base and J by 7 bases, with 10 bases between. Looked up from germline, CDR1 is LGHNA and CDR2 is YNFKEQ. This CDR3 is built from 14 residues. The CDR3 here is CASSQGVGGEKLFF. DNA of the CDR3: TGTGCCAGCAGCCAAGGAGTTGGTGGTGAAAAACTGTTTTTT.

This chain uses TRBV12-5 with TRBJ1-4; unclear D gene. The CDR3 length is 16 residues. CDR1 is LGHNT, CDR2 FRNRAP, per germline. V was shortened by 0 bases and J by 3 bases, with 11 bases between the two germline ends. CDR3 sequence (DNA): TGTGCTAGTGGTTTGGTAGTAGGACGAGCTAATGAAAAACTGTTTTTT. It codes for CASGLVVGRANEKLFF.

The chain carries TRBV7-2 and TRBJ1-4; D is possibly TRBD1 (5 bases). V dropped 1 base and J dropped 3 bases, with 9 bases sitting between them. The CDR3 length is 15 residues. Germline V lookup: CDR1 SGHTA, CDR2 FQGNSA. The CDR3 here is CASSLVRDPNEKLFF. For the CDR3, the DNA is TGTGCCAGCAGCTTAGTACGGGACCCTAATGAAAAACTGTTTTTT.

This sequence joins TRBV30 and TRBJ2-1; D remains ambiguous. Germline CDR1 is GTSNPN and CDR2 is SVGIG (reference sequence). The CDR3 consists of 14 residues. The V end was cut by 0 bases, the J end by 10 bases, with 16 bases between. The CDR3 DNA follows: TGTGCCTGGAGTGTCCAGCCCACGTACCCCGAGCAGTTCTTC. Translation: CAWSVQPTYPEQFF.

The chain has TRBV5-5 and TRBJ2-5, with D possibly matching TRBD1 (7 bases). V lost 1 base to trimming and J lost 5 bases, with 18 bases between them. The CDR3 is 16 residues long. CDR1 and CDR2 (germline): SGHKS, YYEKEE (reference sequence). The DNA for the CDR3 is TGTGCCAGCAGCTTGTATCTCGACAGGGCGGGGGAGACCCAGTACTTC. Its translation: CASSLYLDRAGETQYF.

The chain links TRBV7-9 to TRBJ1-1; no definite D call. The germline V and J ends were trimmed by 10 bases and 4 bases, with 13 bases remaining between them. The CDR3 length is 12 residues. Germline values: CDR1 SEHNR, CDR2 FQNEAQ (reference sequence). CDR3 DNA: TGTGCCACCACCGACTTAGGCACTGAAGCTTTCTTT. The encoded protein is CATTDLGTEAFF.

V usage is TRBV5-6 and J usage is TRBJ1-5; weak D call: TRBD1 (5 bases). Germline-derived CDR1 and CDR2 are SGHDT and YYEEEE. CDR3 length equals 14 residues. The V gene lost 4 bases and the J gene lost 7 bases, with 15 bases spanning the gap. CDR3 sequence (DNA): TGTGCCAGCAGCCCGGGGAGGGGTGGGCAGCCCCAGCATTTT. Its translation is CASSPGRGGQPQHF.

The rearrangement links TRBV10-3 to TRBJ2-7; D remains ambiguous. The CDR3 is 13 residues long. V lost 0 bases and J lost 4, with 7 bases in between. The germline V gene has CDR1 ENHRY and CDR2 SYGVKD. CDR3: CAISESKGYEQYF. The CDR3 nucleotides read TGTGCCATCAGTGAGTCGAAGGGTTACGAGCAGTACTTC.

This clone showed up just a few times. The chain has TRBV28 and TRBJ2-1; D not certain. This CDR3 has 13 residues. Trimming removed 4 bases from V and 5 bases from J, with 9 bases in between. Looked up from germline, CDR1 is MDHEN and CDR2 is SYDVKM. The CDR3 coding sequence is TGTGCCAGCAGTTCCGGGTCGCACAATGAGCAGTTCTTC. Residues: CASSSGSHNEQFF.

The J gene is TRBJ1-5, the V gene TRBV5-8; 10 positions match TRBD1. The CDR3 consists of 15 residues. V shed 4 bases and J 6 bases; nucleotides not matched to a gene: 7. CDR1 SGHTS and CDR2 YDEGEE come from the germline V gene. CDR3 in amino acids: CASSPRTGGSQPQHF. DNA of the CDR3: TGTGCCAGCAGCCCTCGGACAGGGGGGAGTCAGCCCCAGCATTTT.

The genes are TRBV15 and TRBJ2-1; D is perhaps TRBD1 (6 bases). CDR3 size: 17 residues. Germline V gene data show CDR1 as LNHNV and CDR2 as YYDKDF (reference sequence). V was cut by 0 bases and J by 0 bases, with 12 bases left in between. The CDR3 protein is CATSRDGGVGSYNEQFF. CDR3 nucleotide sequence: TGTGCCACCAGCAGAGATGGGGGCGTTGGCTCCTACAATGAGCAGTTCTTC. Together with reference TRBV15 and TRBJ2-1, the CDR3 gives the full variable domain: DAMVIQNPRYQVTQFGKPVTLSCSQTLNHNVMYWYQQKSSQAPKLLFHYYDKDFNNEADTPDNFQSRRPNTSFCFLDIRSPGLGDTAMYLCATSRDGGVGSYNEQFFGPGTRLTVL.

This chain links TRBV3-1 (or the pseudogene TRBV3-2) with TRBJ1-5, with 8 positions matching TRBD1. Germline CDR1 LGHDT, CDR2 YNNKEL (reference sequence). The V gene end was trimmed by 1 base and the J gene end by 2 bases; junction bases not matched to a gene: 4. The CDR3 is 16 residues long. CDR3 amino acids: CASSQGEQGGNQPQHF. The CDR3 coding sequence is TGTGCCAGCAGCCAAGGGGAACAGGGGGGCAATCAGCCCCAGCATTTT.

V and J are TRBV2 and TRBJ1-5; D gene ambiguous. This CDR3 comprises 14 residues. The V and J ends lost 6 bases and 3 bases respectively, with 12 bases between them. Germline lookup yields CDR1 SNHLY and CDR2 FYNNEI. The CDR3 nucleotides are TGTGCCAGCAGCGCAAGGGAGTTCAATCAGCCCCAGCATTTT. Protein sequence: CASSAREFNQPQHF. Using reference TRBV2 and TRBJ1-5 for the parts outside the CDR3, the full variable domain is EPEVTQTPSHQVTQMGQEVILRCVPISNHLYFYWYRQILGQKVEFLVSFYNNEISEKSEIFDDQFSVERPDGSNFTLKIRSTKLEDSAMYFCASSAREFNQPQHFGDGTRLSIL.

This clone was seen only once. The V call is TRBV25-1, the J call TRBJ2-1; either TRBD1 or TRBD2 may supply D (6 bases each). V was trimmed by 2 bases and J by 7 bases, leaving 15 bases between them. Germline V CDR1 and CDR2: MGHDK, SYGVNS. The CDR3 runs to 15 residues. CDR3 region: CASSELFRGRNEQFF. The CDR3 bases are TGTGCCAGCAGTGAACTATTCCGGGGGCGTAATGAGCAGTTCTTC.

The table lists this clone with a count of one. The chain employs TRBV18 and TRBJ2-2, with D maybe TRBD2 (5 bases). Germline lookup yields CDR1 KGHSH and CDR2 LQKENI. V lost 4 bases, J lost 5 bases, and 14 bases lay in between. The CDR3 consists of 15 residues. This chain's CDR3 is CASSRLALDTGELFF. In DNA, the CDR3 is TGTGCCAGCTCACGCCTCGCACTAGATACCGGGGAGCTGTTTTTT.

The chain carries TRBV4-2 and TRBJ1-5; D perhaps matches TRBD1 (6 bases). The CDR3 has 14 residues. The V end lost 0 bases, the J end lost 8 bases, and 11 bases lay between the germline ends. CDR1 and CDR2 (germline): LGHNA, YNFKEQ. As DNA, the CDR3 is TGTGCCAGCAGCCAAGAACAGGGTGATGAGCCCCAGCATTTT. It specifies CASSQEQGDEPQHF.

The gene calls are TRBV28 and TRBJ2-6; TRBD2 matches at 11 bases. CDR1 is MDHEN and CDR2 is SYDVKM in the germline V gene. The CDR3 has 17 residues. Trimming removed 5 bases from V and 0 bases from J; junction bases left unmatched: 3. In DNA form, the CDR3 reads TGTGCCAGCAGTGGGACTAGCGGAAGCTCTGGGGCCAACGTCCTGACTTTC. Protein product: CASSGTSGSSGANVLTF.

V and J are TRBV6-2 or TRBV6-3 and TRBJ2-5; D is undetermined. V lost 1 base and J 3 bases, leaving 3 bases between the germline ends. Per germline, CDR1 MNHEY and CDR2 SVGEGT. This CDR3 is built from 12 residues. The DNA of the CDR3 is TGTGCCAGCAGTTACTGGGAAGAGACCCAGTACTTC. Its protein is CASSYWEETQYF.

This sequence joins TRBV14 and TRBJ1-2, with D tentatively TRBD1 (6 bases). CDR3 length equals 15 residues. Trimming pared 2 bases from V and 6 bases from J, leaving 16 bases between. CDR1 is SGHDN, CDR2 FVKESK, per germline. The CDR3 DNA reads as TGTGCCAGCAGCCAATATCCGGGGGCGCGGGATGGCTACACCTTC. This sequence encodes CASSQYPGARDGYTF. Full variable domain (rest looked up from reference TRBV14 and TRBJ1-2): EAGVTQFPSHSVIEKGQTVTLRCDPISGHDNLYWYRRVMGKEIKFLLHFVKESKQDESGMPNNRFLAERTGGTYSTLKVQPAELEDSGVYFCASSQYPGARDGYTFGSGTRLTVV.

The V call is TRBV9, the J call TRBJ1-2; D may be TRBD1 (6 bases). With 4 bases removed from V and 8 bases from J, the gap between germline ends came to 9 bases. Germline values: CDR1 SGDLS, CDR2 YYNGEE. CDR3 length equals 11 residues. The chain's CDR3 is CASSRQDGYTF. The CDR3 nucleotides are TGTGCCAGCAGCAGACAGGACGGCTACACCTTC.

This chain joins TRBV18 and TRBJ1-1; 7 bases match TRBD1. The CDR3 runs to 17 residues. The ends lost 3 bases at V and 6 bases at J; junction bases unmatched: 16. CDR1 is KGHSH, CDR2 LQKENI, per germline. CDR3 residues: CASSPPGPARQGSEAFF. The CDR3, as DNA: TGTGCCAGCTCACCCCCGGGTCCCGCCAGACAGGGCTCTGAAGCTTTCTTT. Drawing the rest from reference TRBV18 and TRBJ1-1, the complete variable domain is NAGVMQNPRHLVRRRGQEARLRCSPMKGHSHVYWYRQLPEEGLKFMVYLQKENIIDESGMPKERFSAEFPKEGPSILRIQQVVRGDSAAYFCASSPPGPARQGSEAFFGQGTRLTVV.